The present TCR beta chain was sequenced within a study of T-cell memory formation after mild COVID-19. Of note for this clonotype: Its antigen remains unknown.

TCRdb reanalysed the 5' RACE reads using MiXCR and keeps one entry per CDR3 protein. The data contain about 560,000 distinct CDR3 sequences, roughly a fifth of them singletons. Study-level findings and limits: Confirmation of SARS-CoV-2 specificity was lacking for second-wave clones peaking day 37. Whereas later expanders leaned CD4+, clones contracting day 15 to 85 showed a balanced CD4/CD8 makeup. Shrinking CD4+ clones resided mostly in CM and EM, and CD8+ ones in EMRA.

The J segment lost 8 bases and the V segment lost 3 bases, leaving 9 bases of the junction unmatched. The CDR3 totals 15 residues. CDR1 MGHDK and CDR2 SYGVNS come from the germline V gene. This chain joins TRBV25-1 and TRBJ1-4; 7 bases fit TRBD1. Sequences were obtained from PBMCs or a T cell subset sorted from them (not recorded which). The sequence was obtained from an adult woman who had mild COVID-19 (a few samples of this study predate the infection). Cell type and time point are not known. CDR3 DNA: TGTGCCAGCAGTGACCAGGGAGGGGGCCAGGAAAAACTGTTTTTT. Translating it yields CASSDQGGGQEKLFF.